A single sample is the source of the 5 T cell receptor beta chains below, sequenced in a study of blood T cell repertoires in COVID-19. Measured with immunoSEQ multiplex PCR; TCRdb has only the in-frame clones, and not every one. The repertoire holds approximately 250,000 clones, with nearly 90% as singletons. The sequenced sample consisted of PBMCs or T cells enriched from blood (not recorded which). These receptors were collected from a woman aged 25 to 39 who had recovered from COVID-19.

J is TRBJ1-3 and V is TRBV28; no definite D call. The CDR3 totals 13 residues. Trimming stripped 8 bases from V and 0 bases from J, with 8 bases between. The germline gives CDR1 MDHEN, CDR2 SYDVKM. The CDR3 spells CASDTISGNTIYF. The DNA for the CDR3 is TGTGCCAGCGACACGATCTCTGGAAACACCATATATTTT.

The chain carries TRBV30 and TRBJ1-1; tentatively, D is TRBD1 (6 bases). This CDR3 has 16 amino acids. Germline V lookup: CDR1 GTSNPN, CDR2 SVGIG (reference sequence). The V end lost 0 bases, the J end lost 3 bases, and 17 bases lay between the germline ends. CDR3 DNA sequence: TGTGCCTGGAGTGTATGGGGGGGGGCGAAGTACACTGAAGCTTTCTTT. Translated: CAWSVWGGAKYTEAFF.

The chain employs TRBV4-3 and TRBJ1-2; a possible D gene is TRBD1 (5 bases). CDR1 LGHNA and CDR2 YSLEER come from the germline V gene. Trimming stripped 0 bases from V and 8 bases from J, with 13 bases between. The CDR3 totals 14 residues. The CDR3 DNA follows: TGCGCCAGCAGCCAAGAAACAGGCCCCCGGGGCTACACCTTC. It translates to CASSQETGPRGYTF.

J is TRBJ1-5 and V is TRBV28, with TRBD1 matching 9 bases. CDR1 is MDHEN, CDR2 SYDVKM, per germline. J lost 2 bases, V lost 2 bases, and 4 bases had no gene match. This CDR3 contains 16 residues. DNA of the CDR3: TGTGCCAGCAGTTTAAAAGACAGGGGGGGCAATCAGCCCCAGCATTTT. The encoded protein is CASSLKDRGGNQPQHF.

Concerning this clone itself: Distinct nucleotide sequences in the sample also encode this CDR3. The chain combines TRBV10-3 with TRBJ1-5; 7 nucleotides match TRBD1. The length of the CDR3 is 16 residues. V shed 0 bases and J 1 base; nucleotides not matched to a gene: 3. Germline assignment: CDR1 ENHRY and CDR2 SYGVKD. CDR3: CAISESARGSNQPQHF. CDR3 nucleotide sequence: TGTGCCATCAGTGAGTCCGCCAGGGGGAGCAATCAGCCCCAGCATTTT.